This is a list of T cell receptor beta chains from one sample in a study of blood T cell repertoires in COVID-19. The assay was immunoSEQ multiplex PCR, and TCRdb's table has in-frame clones only and misses some. The sample comprises about 200,000 clones, 80% of which are singletons, and around 7.4% rests with the top ten. The material sequenced was PBMCs or T cells enriched from blood (not recorded which). These TCRs come from a woman between 35 and 50 years old with acute COVID-19. CDR3s include the opening cysteine and the closing phenylalanine or tryptophan. The order of the fields is D gene, J gene, V gene, clone size, CDR3 DNA, CDR3 protein. The D gene is left open where the match is weak. Size is omitted from some rows. Given values are once, few, many or a class for expanded clones.

>TRBD2|TRBJ2-1|TRBV4-2|.
TGTGCCAGCAGCCAACAAAGCGGGGGGACCTACAATGAGCAGTTCTTC
CASSQQSGGTYNEQFF
>.|TRBJ2-2|TRBV25-1|.
TGTGCCAGCCATACTAAGGGGCAGACCGGGGAGCTGTTTTTT
CASHTKGQTGELFF
>TRBD1|TRBJ2-7|TRBV6-5|.
TGTGCCAGCAGTTCCCGGACAGGAGCCTACGAGCAGTACTTC
CASSSRTGAYEQYF
>TRBD2|TRBJ2-5|TRBV2|few
TGTGCCAGCAGTTTGACTAGCGGGGGGGCGGGAGAGACCCAGTACTTC
CASSLTSGGAGETQYF
>TRBD2|TRBJ2-2|TRBV7-2|.
TGTGCCAGCAGCTTAATGGGTCTGGCGGGAGGGGGCGGGGAGCTGTTTTTT
CASSLMGLAGGGGELFF
>TRBD1|TRBJ2-1|TRBV11-2|.
TGTGCCAGCAGCTTGCTACAGGGGGCTGTAGGGTATGAGCAGTTCTTC
CASSLLQGAVGYEQFF
>TRBD2|TRBJ2-3|TRBV24-1|.
TGTGCCACCAGTGATTATCGGGGGGGTGGAGATACGCAGTATTTT
CATSDYRGGGDTQYF
>.|TRBJ2-7|TRBV29-1|.
TGCTCAGCGACCCCTACAGGAAACGAGCAGTACTTC
CSATPTGNEQYF
>.|TRBJ2-7|TRBV28|.
TGTGCCAGCAGTCCTCCGTCTAGCCTCGAGCAGTACTTC
CASSPPSSLEQYF
>.|TRBJ2-7|TRBV27|.
TGTGCCAGCAGTTCGACCATAGGACTACTTTCTGGCGAGCAGTACTTC
CASSSTIGLLSGEQYF
>.|TRBJ1-6|TRBV6-2/TRBV6-3|once
TGTGCCAGCAGTTACCTACGCGGGATCAATTCACCCCTCCACTTT
CASSYLRGINSPLHF
>.|TRBJ2-7|TRBV5-1|.
TGCGCCAGCCACGACCCTACTACTCCCTCCTACGAGCAGTACTTC
CASHDPTTPSYEQYF
>.|TRBJ2-7|TRBV7-2|.
TGTGCCAGCAGCTTAGGGCCGGGGTCAAGCGAGCAGTACTTC
CASSLGPGSSEQYF
>TRBD2|TRBJ2-1|TRBV5-4|.
TGTGCCAGCAGCTTGGGTAGCGGGGGGGGAAATGAGCAGTTCTTC
CASSLGSGGGNEQFF
>TRBD1|TRBJ1-4|TRBV19|.
TGTGCCAGCACGGGACAGGGTGTGACTAATGAAAAACTGTTTTTT
CASTGQGVTNEKLFF
>TRBD2|TRBJ2-1|TRBV3-1/TRBV3-2|few
TGTGCCAGCAGCCCCCGCGGGGGGGCTAGAAGAAATGAGCAGTTCTTC
CASSPRGGARRNEQFF
>TRBD1|TRBJ2-2|TRBV11-1|.
TGTGCCAGCAGCAAGGGACAGGGGGCCGGGGAGCTGTTTTTT
CASSKGQGAGELFF
>.|TRBJ1-5|TRBV27|.
TGTGCCAGCAGCGCTTACAGGGTCGGTCAGCCCCAGCATTTT
CASSAYRVGQPQHF
>.|TRBJ1-1|TRBV12-5|.
TGTGCTAGTGGCTCAGGGGCTTCCAACACTGAAGCTTTCTTT
CASGSGASNTEAFF
>.|TRBJ1-5|TRBV7-8|.
TGTGCCAGCAGCTTAGCCTCAGGGGTTAGCAATCAGCCCCAGCATTTT
CASSLASGVSNQPQHF
>.|TRBJ1-5|TRBV18|.
TGTGCCAGCTCCACAGGTTATAGCAATCAGCCCCAGCATTTT
CASSTGYSNQPQHF
>.|TRBJ1-1|TRBV5-1|.
TGCGCCAGCAGCTTCGGGTTAAACAATGGGAACACTGAAGCTTTCTTT
CASSFGLNNGNTEAFF
>TRBD2|TRBJ2-1|TRBV5-1|.
TGCGCCAGCAGCTGGACTAGCGGGACCTACAATGAGCAGTTCTTC
CASSWTSGTYNEQFF
>.|TRBJ2-5|TRBV4-1|.
TGCGCCAGCAGCCAGGGCGGGGAGACCCAGTACTTC
CASSQGGETQYF
>.|TRBJ2-7|TRBV5-5|.
TGTGCCAGCAGCTTTCTCCCGGACGAGCAGTACTTC
CASSFLPDEQYF
>TRBD1|TRBJ2-5|TRBV6-1|.
TGTGCCAGCAGTGAAGTTAGGACAGGGGGCCTCGAGACCCAGTACTTC
CASSEVRTGGLETQYF
>.|TRBJ1-5|TRBV7-2|.
TGTGCCAGCAGCTTAGAACAGGGCAATCAGCCCCAGCATTTT
CASSLEQGNQPQHF
>.|TRBJ2-5|TRBV19|.
TGTGCCAGTAGCCAGTGGCAGGGCCGGGAGACCCAGTACTTC
CASSQWQGRETQYF
>.|TRBJ1-1|TRBV6-5|once
TGTGCCAGCAGTCCGCTGGGGGCGGACACTGAAGCTTTCTTT
CASSPLGADTEAFF
>TRBD1|TRBJ2-5|TRBV11-2|.
TGTGCCAGCAGCTTGGGACAGGGGGCTTCGGAGACCCAGTACTTC
CASSLGQGASETQYF
>.|TRBJ1-1|TRBV2|many
TGTGCCAGCACCGACAGTGAAGCTTTCTTT
CASTDSEAFF
>.|TRBJ2-7|TRBV25-1|.
TGTGCCAGCAGTCGGCTAGCCGACCACGAGCAGTACTTC
CASSRLADHEQYF
>TRBD1|TRBJ1-2|TRBV29-1|.
TGCAGCGTAGTCTCTGGGACAGGGGCAGGCGTGAACTATGGCTACACCTTC
CSVVSGTGAGVNYGYTF
>TRBD1|TRBJ2-5|TRBV29-1|.
TGCAGCGTGGGCAGGGGGCGGGAGACCCAGTACTTC
CSVGRGRETQYF
>TRBD2|TRBJ2-3|TRBV19|.
TGTGCCAGTAGTACGCAATCTAGCGGGCACGGCACAGATACGCAGTATTTT
CASSTQSSGHGTDTQYF
>TRBD1|TRBJ1-2|TRBV18|.
TGTGCCAGCTCACCAATTTCGGACAGGCTACCAAACTATGGCTACACCTTC
CASSPISDRLPNYGYTF
>.|TRBJ2-3|TRBV12-3/TRBV12-4|.
TGTGCCAGCACCTTGGGGCAGTCCGCAACGCAGTATTTT
CASTLGQSATQYF
>TRBD2|TRBJ2-3|TRBV7-9|many
TGTGCCAGCAGCCCTGGGACTAGCGGGGGTTCAGATACGCAGTATTTT
CASSPGTSGGSDTQYF
>.|TRBJ2-7|TRBV28|.
TGTGCCAGCAGTTTATATCTCCCAGGGGAAAACTACGAGCAGTACTTC
CASSLYLPGENYEQYF
>.|TRBJ1-2|TRBV10-3|once
TGTGCCATCAGTGAGTCCCAGACTAACTATGGCTACACCTTC
CAISESQTNYGYTF
>.|TRBJ1-2|TRBV6-5|few
TGTGCCAGCAGTTACTCGATTGGTCGTAGCAATGGCTACACCTTC
CASSYSIGRSNGYTF
>.|TRBJ2-7|TRBV5-1|.
TGCGCCAGCGGACCCACAGGGCCGAACTACGAGCAGTACTTC
CASGPTGPNYEQYF
>TRBD2|TRBJ2-7|TRBV4-3|.
TGCGCCAGCAGCCAAAAACTAGCGGGAGCTGGGTACGAGCAGTACTTC
CASSQKLAGAGYEQYF
>.|TRBJ1-1|TRBV12-3/TRBV12-4|.
TGTGCCAGCAGTTTGAGCGGGGATGCAGAAGCTTTCTTT
CASSLSGDAEAFF
>.|TRBJ1-5|TRBV5-8|once
TGTGCCAGCATTAAGGGGGGAGGGAATCAGCCCCAGCATTTT
CASIKGGGNQPQHF
>TRBD1|TRBJ1-4|TRBV5-6|.
TGTGCCAGCAGCCCCGGGACAGGGAATAATGAAAAACTGTTTTTT
CASSPGTGNNEKLFF
>TRBD2|TRBJ2-3|TRBV7-7|.
TGTGCTAGCAGCCCCAATCTAGCGGGGGGGGCCAATACGCAGTATTTT
CASSPNLAGGANTQYF
>TRBD1|TRBJ1-6|TRBV6-1|once
TGTGCCAGCAGTGAGGGACAGGGAGCACCCCTCCACTTT
CASSEGQGAPLHF
>TRBD2|TRBJ2-3|TRBV5-4|.
TGTGCCAGCAGCTCCGGACTAGCGGGAGTAATGGGCACAGATACGCAGTATTTT
CASSSGLAGVMGTDTQYF
>.|TRBJ1-1|TRBV11-3|.
TGTGCCAGCAGGGGCCCAGGGGCAACTGAAGCTTTCTTT
CASRGPGATEAFF
>.|TRBJ1-2|TRBV5-5|.
TGTGCCAGCAGCTTAGAGGGAACTACGGATGGCTACACCTTC
CASSLEGTTDGYTF
>.|TRBJ2-7|TRBV7-9|.
TGTGCCAGCAGCCCCGACAGGGGAGGGTCCTACGAGCAGTACTTC
CASSPDRGGSYEQYF
>.|TRBJ1-6|TRBV13|.
TGTGCCAGCAGCAGAATGGAGGGTTATAATTCACCCCTCCACTTT
CASSRMEGYNSPLHF
>.|TRBJ1-1|TRBV18|.
TGTGCCAGCTCACCGGCTTTGGGGGGGAACGCTGAAGCTTTCTTT
CASSPALGGNAEAFF